This T cell receptor beta chain is drawn from a study of blood T cell repertoires in COVID-19. Study as a whole: The study drew acute and convalescent COVID-19 samples from the United States, Italy and Spain. PBMCs, B-cell-depleted T cells, or T cells were the source of the cDNA or gDNA that made up the material.

This CDR3 contains 17 residues. The germline V gene encodes CDR1 SGHTA and CDR2 FQGNSA. Unmatched junction bases numbered 11, after V lost 5 bases and J lost 5 bases. Original processing notes: By means of reference gene primer amplification, nucleated cell counts were estimated. The protocol was immunoSEQ multiplex PCR, while the TCRdb copy is restricted to in-frame clones and leaves out a portion. That table is the source of V, J and clone size, and D and trimming were worked out from the DNA. The sample holds around 64,000 clones, more than 75% seen once. The V gene is TRBV7-2, the J gene TRBJ2-5; 13 bases match TRBD2. Sequencing input: peripheral blood. The clonotype was recovered from a man over 45 with active COVID-19. Written as DNA, the CDR3 is TGTGCCAGCAGCGGAAGGACTAGCGGGAGAAGAAGCGAGACCCAGTACTTC. Its translation is CASSGRTSGRRSETQYF.